These T cell receptor beta chains were read from a single sample in a study of T cells in Graves' hyperthyroidism and ophthalmopathy. One entry per CDR3 protein results from TCRdb running MiXCR on the multiplex PCR reads. The sample carries about 270,000 distinct CDR3 sequences, roughly 22% recorded once. The specimen sequenced was blood. These receptors originate from a young man with Graves' ophthalmopathy. The CDR3 runs from the conserved cysteine through the conserved F or W. Each record gives: J gene, clone size, V gene, D gene, CDR3 protein, CDR3 DNA. A D gene is named only where the DNA matches it firmly. Some rows have no size entry. The others give once, few or many, or a class for an expanded clone.

TRBJ1-3 few TRBV19 - CASSAGVGGNTIYF TGTGCCAGTAGTGCGGGAGTTGGGGGAAACACCATATATTTT
TRBJ2-5 few TRBV18 - CASSTGLGGSQETQYF TGTGCCAGCTCTACCGGCCTAGGAGGGTCTCAGGAGACCCAGTACTTC
TRBJ2-1 few TRBV14 TRBD2 CASSLRESGMRNEQFF TGTGCCAGCAGCCTCCGCGAGAGCGGGATGCGCAATGAGCAGTTCTTC
TRBJ2-2 few TRBV28 TRBD1 CASRVRQGVYTGELFF TGTGCCAGCAGAGTGAGACAGGGAGTGTACACCGGGGAGCTGTTTTTT
TRBJ2-1 many TRBV5-1 - CASSLDGSSYNEQFF TGCGCCAGCAGCTTGGATGGGAGCTCCTACAATGAGCAGTTCTTC
TRBJ1-2 few TRBV18 - CASSPGANSNYGYTF TGTGCCAGCTCACCAGGGGCCAATTCTAACTATGGCTACACCTTC
TRBJ1-1 many TRBV28 - CASSFPAGRIAFF TGTGCCAGCAGTTTCCCCGCCGGTCGGATAGCTTTCTTT
TRBJ2-1 - TRBV6-5 TRBD2 CASSYREGMGNEQFF TGTGCCAGCAGTTATCGGGAGGGTATGGGCAATGAGCAGTTCTTC
TRBJ2-3 few TRBV7-9 TRBD2 CASSTGTSGRNTQYF TGTGCCAGCAGCACCGGGACTAGCGGGAGAAATACGCAGTATTTT
TRBJ1-2 few TRBV6-1 TRBD1 CASSSTGTDQF TGTGCCAGCAGTTCTACCGGGACAGATCAATTC
TRBJ1-3 few TRBV6-1 - CASRSSRSGNTIYF TGTGCCAGCAGGTCAAGCCGCTCTGGAAACACCATATATTTT
TRBJ2-4 - TRBV5-1 TRBD2 CASSSGLDQYF TGCGCCAGCAGCTCCGGACTAGATCAGTACTTC
TRBJ2-5 - TRBV28 - CASSFFPRSSYQETRYF TGTGCCAGCAGTTTCTTCCCCCGTAGTTCGTACCAAGAGACCCGGTACTTC
TRBJ2-7 few TRBV24-1 TRBD1 CATSPTGAYEQYF TGTGCCACCAGTCCAACAGGGGCCTACGAGCAGTACTTC
TRBJ2-7 few TRBV3-1 - CASSQDLGVGGEQYF TGTGCCAGCAGCCAAGATCTAGGCGTGGGGGGCGAGCAGTACTTC
TRBJ1-2 many TRBV6-1 - CASRTWAGRGHGYTF TGTGCCAGCAGGACATGGGCAGGGAGGGGTCATGGCTACACCTTC
TRBJ1-5 few TRBV7-9 - CASSLTDNQPQHF TGTGCCAGCAGCTTAACGGACAATCAGCCCCAGCATTTT
TRBJ1-1 many TRBV7-8 - CASSLALATTFGTEAFF TGTGCCAGCAGCTTAGCGCTGGCGACAACATTCGGTACTGAAGCTTTCTTT
TRBJ2-5 - TRBV28 - CASSQTAMETQYF TGTGCCAGCAGCCAGACAGCGATGGAGACCCAGTACTTC
TRBJ2-7 many TRBV29-1 - CSATIADTYEQYF TGCAGCGCCACGATAGCGGATACCTACGAGCAGTACTTC
TRBJ1-1 - TRBV5-1 - CASSSGLGGTTEAFF TGCGCCAGCAGCTCCGGACTTGGGGGGACCACTGAAGCTTTCTTT
TRBJ2-3 few TRBV10-3 - CAISTRESTDTQYF TGTGCCATCAGCACCCGGGAAAGCACAGATACGCAGTATTTT
TRBJ2-1 - TRBV6-2/TRBV6-3 TRBD1 CASTKTGSHNEQFF TGTGCCAGCACCAAGACAGGGTCCCACAATGAGCAGTTCTTC
TRBJ2-7 - TRBV19 TRBD1 CASSNSWTGSYEQYF TGTGCCAGTAGTAATTCCTGGACAGGGAGCTACGAGCAGTACTTC
TRBJ2-5 few TRBV24-1 TRBD2 CATSESSGIRETQYF TGTGCCACCAGTGAATCTAGCGGGATCCGGGAGACCCAGTACTTC